This T cell receptor beta chain was captured by sequencing in a study of blood T cell repertoires in COVID-19. Study-level information: Spain, Italy and the United States supplied samples that represented acute and convalescent COVID-19. The cDNA or gDNA used as material had been derived from T cells, B-cell-depleted T cells, or PBMCs.

In the original processing: Amplifying reference gene primers gave estimates of nucleated cell counts. Produced via immunoSEQ multiplex PCR; TCRdb's table is partial and in-frame only. V and J calls plus clone size are reproduced from that table; the DNA served to infer D and trimming. The table lists roughly 60,000 clones, about four fifths of them singletons, with around 5.9% in the top ten. The trim removed 0 bases at V and 2 bases at J, leaving 10 bases unmatched. Germline CDR1 reads LGHNA; CDR2 reads YSLEER. This CDR3 contains 19 residues. The rearrangement uses TRBV4-3 and TRBJ2-1; 10 bases are shared with TRBD2. The receptor was derived from a human donor in a cohort sampled during active or convalescent COVID-19. The sample consisted of peripheral blood. The CDR3 coding sequence is TGCGCCAGCAGCCAAGATTGGGCGCCCCTAGCGGGGGCCTACAATGAGCAGTTCTTC. Amino acids: CASSQDWAPLAGAYNEQFF.